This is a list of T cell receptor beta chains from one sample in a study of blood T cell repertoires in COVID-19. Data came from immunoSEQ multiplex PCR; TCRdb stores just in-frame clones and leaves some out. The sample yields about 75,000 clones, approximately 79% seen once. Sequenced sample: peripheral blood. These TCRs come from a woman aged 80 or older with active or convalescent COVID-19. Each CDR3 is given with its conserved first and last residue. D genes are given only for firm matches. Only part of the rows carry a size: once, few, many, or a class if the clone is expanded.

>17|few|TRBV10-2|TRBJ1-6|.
CASTGISRRALNSPLHF
TGCGCCAGCACCGGGATCTCTAGGCGGGCACTTAATTCACCCCTCCACTTT
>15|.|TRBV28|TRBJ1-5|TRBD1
CASSAGTGGGQPQHF
TGTGCCAGCAGCGCGGGGACAGGGGGCGGTCAGCCCCAGCATTTT
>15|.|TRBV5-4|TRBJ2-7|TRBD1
CASRADRVSSYEQYF
TGTGCCAGCAGGGCGGACAGGGTAAGCTCCTACGAGCAGTACTTC
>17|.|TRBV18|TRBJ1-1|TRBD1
CASSPGTELSWDTEAFF
TGTGCCAGCTCACCCGGGACAGAGTTAAGCTGGGACACTGAAGCTTTCTTT
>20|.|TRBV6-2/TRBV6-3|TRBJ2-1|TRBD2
CASSYSTRTSGFRSYNEQFF
TGTGCCAGCAGTTACTCTACACGGACTAGCGGGTTTAGGTCCTACAATGAGCAGTTCTTC
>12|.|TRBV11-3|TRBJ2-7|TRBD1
CASSLTGNEQYF
TGTGCCAGCAGCTTGACAGGGAATGAGCAGTACTTC
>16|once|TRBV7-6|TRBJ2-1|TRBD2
CASSLARGSSYNEQFF
TGTGCCAGCAGCTTAGCCCGCGGGAGCTCCTACAATGAGCAGTTCTTC
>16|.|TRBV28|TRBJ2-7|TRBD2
CASRLQGTSGSYEQYF
TGTGCCAGCAGATTACAGGGGACTAGCGGATCCTACGAGCAGTACTTC
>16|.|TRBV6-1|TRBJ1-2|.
CASSELGWRGRYGYTF
TGTGCCAGCAGTGAATTGGGTTGGCGGGGCCGGTATGGCTACACCTTC
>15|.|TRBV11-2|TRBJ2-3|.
CASSLVSRGTDTQYF
TGTGCCAGCAGCTTAGTGTCCAGGGGCACAGATACGCAGTATTTT
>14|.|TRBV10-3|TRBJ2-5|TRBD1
CAIRDGTALETQYF
TGTGCCATCAGGGACGGGACAGCCCTGGAGACCCAGTACTTC
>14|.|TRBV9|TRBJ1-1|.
CASSVEGENTEAFF
TGTGCCAGCAGCGTAGAGGGGGAGAACACTGAAGCTTTCTTT
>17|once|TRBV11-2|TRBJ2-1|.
CASSYNAILSSYNEQFF
TGTGCCAGCAGCTATAATGCGATTCTGAGCTCCTACAATGAGCAGTTCTTC
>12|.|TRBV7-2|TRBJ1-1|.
CASSSRVAEAFF
TGTGCCAGCAGCTCGAGAGTAGCTGAAGCTTTCTTT
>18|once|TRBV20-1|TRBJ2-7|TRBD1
CSASQMRSDRAFSYEQYF
TGCAGTGCTAGTCAAATGCGATCGGACAGGGCATTCTCCTACGAGCAGTACTTC
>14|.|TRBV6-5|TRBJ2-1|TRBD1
CATEGQGVYNEQFF
TGTGCCACCGAGGGACAGGGGGTCTACAATGAGCAGTTCTTC
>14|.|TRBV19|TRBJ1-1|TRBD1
CASGQGGMNTEAFF
TGTGCCAGTGGACAGGGCGGGATGAACACTGAAGCTTTCTTT